This entry describes one T cell receptor (beta chain). Its antigen is not known. This CDR3 is built from 15 residues. In germline, CDR1 is SGHDT, CDR2 YYEEEE. After removal of 4 bases from V and 3 bases from J, the junction contained 10 bases not matched to a gene. The data belong to a study of shared clonotypes between healthy human individuals. Points from the study as a whole: Across a few donors, naive CD4 shared 5% to 6%, naive CD8 over 3%, memory CD4 approximately 2.5%, memory CD8 about 0.4%. Read depth was anticipated to influence clonotype sharing among donors. The diversity represented, both genetic and in exposure history, was limited by few donors.

Authors' data handling: Filtering differed, since immunoSEQ gave only junction sequences and no quality scores. The assay was immunoSEQ multiplex PCR, and TCRdb's table has in-frame clones only and misses some. D and trimming come from the DNA, and the V and J calls and clone size come from that table. Among more than 2 million clones, 90% to 97% were seen once, and the ten largest hold more than 0.1%. The rearrangement uses TRBV5-6 and TRBJ2-7; TRBD2 matches 7 bases. Source material: naive CD4+ T cells sorted from blood. The sample's subset: CD45RA+ positively selected. This TCR derives from a man aged 18 to 30 in good health. The CDR3 loop reads CASSPPSGLVYEQYF. The CDR3 DNA is TGTGCCAGCAGCCCCCCTAGCGGTCTCGTCTACGAGCAGTACTTC. The full variable domain, its missing parts supplied by reference TRBV5-6 and TRBJ2-7, is DAGVTQSPTHLIKTRGQQVTLRCSPKSGHDTVSWYQQALGQGPQFIFQYYEEEERQRGNFPDRFSGHQFPNYSSELNVNALLLGDSALYLCASSPPSGLVYEQYFGPGTRLTVT.